Listed here are 27 T cell receptor beta chains from one sample, sequenced in a study of blood T cell repertoires in COVID-19. Only in-frame clones appear in the TCRdb table, and some are missing; sequencing was by immunoSEQ multiplex PCR. The sample yields 240,000 or so clones, more than 75% seen once. Sample: peripheral blood. These receptors were obtained from a woman aged 40 to 49 who had recovered from COVID-19.

Details on this clone: Different DNA sequences within this sample yield the same CDR3. The chain combines TRBV12-3 or TRBV12-4 with TRBJ2-1; D is undetermined. CDR3 size: 12 residues. With 6 bases removed from V and 8 bases from J, the gap between germline ends came to 11 bases. The CDR3 protein is CASSPLGDEQFF. CDR3 in DNA: TGTGCCAGCAGCCCCCTGGGCGATGAGCAGTTCTTC.

The chain recombines TRBV13 with TRBJ2-7, with D possibly matching TRBD2 (5 bases). The V gene's germline CDR1 is PRHDT and CDR2 FYEKMQ (reference sequence). The CDR3 consists of 14 residues. The germline V and J ends were trimmed by 5 bases and 0 bases, with 11 bases remaining between them. The CDR3, as DNA: TGTGCCAGCAGCCCCCGGGGTAGCTCCTACGAGCAGTACTTC. Translated, it gives CASSPRGSSYEQYF.

The gene calls are TRBV7-9 and TRBJ2-5; 7 nucleotides agree with TRBD1. Germline CDR1 reads SEHNR; CDR2 reads FQNEAQ (reference sequence). The CDR3 is 12 residues long. After removal of 8 bases from V and 3 bases from J, the junction contained 3 bases not matched to a gene. CDR3: CASSGQEETQYF. In DNA form, the CDR3 reads TGTGCCAGCTCCGGACAGGAAGAGACCCAGTACTTC.

The sample holds a few counts of this clone. The chain couples TRBV3-1 (or the pseudogene TRBV3-2) to TRBJ2-3; perhaps TRBD2 as D (5 bases). CDR3 length equals 13 residues. Germline V gene sequence: CDR1 LGHDT, CDR2 YNNKEL (reference sequence). V gave up 8 bases and J gave up 4 bases, with 13 bases separating them. CDR3 in amino acids: CASGWPGADTQYF. In DNA, the CDR3 is TGTGCCAGCGGATGGCCCGGGGCAGATACGCAGTATTTT.

The V call is TRBV27, the J call TRBJ2-3; 8 nucleotides match TRBD2. The V and J ends lost 2 bases and 6 bases, in that order; junction bases with no gene match: 4. Germline V gives CDR1 MNHEY, CDR2 SMNVEV (reference sequence). The CDR3 has 14 residues. CDR3: CASSLGRGRDTQYF. CDR3 bases: TGTGCCAGCAGTTTAGGGCGCGGGAGGGATACGCAGTATTTT.

The V and J genes are TRBV7-9 and TRBJ1-1; D possibly corresponds to TRBD1 (6 bases). Germline CDR1 and CDR2: SEHNR and FQNEAQ (reference sequence). The CDR3 runs to 15 residues. V lost 5 bases and J lost 0, with 13 bases in between. In DNA, the CDR3 is TGTGCCAGCAGCCCAGGACAGAACATGAACACTGAAGCTTTCTTT. It specifies CASSPGQNMNTEAFF.

The V and J genes are TRBV23-1 and TRBJ1-1; the D gene is possibly TRBD1 (5 bases). TRBV23-1 is marked as an open reading frame, function uncertain. CDR3 size: 15 residues. V was clipped by 2 bases and J by 4 bases, with 14 bases between them. CDR3 sequence: CASSQLRWGGTEAFF. As DNA, the CDR3 is TGCGCCAGCAGTCAACTAAGGTGGGGGGGCACTGAAGCTTTCTTT.

This sequence joins TRBV6-2 or TRBV6-3 and TRBJ2-5; 10 nucleotides line up with TRBD1. Per germline, CDR1 MNHEY and CDR2 SVGEGT. CDR3 length: 16 residues. Trimming took 2 bases from V and 1 from J; bases not matched to a gene: 4. In DNA, the CDR3 is TGTGCCAGCAGTTACCCGACAGGGGGCCCCCAAGAGACCCAGTACTTC. Encoded protein: CASSYPTGGPQETQYF.

CDR3 amino acids: CASSLDGQHNYGYTF. In nucleotides, the CDR3 is TGCGCCAGCAGCTTGGATGGACAGCACAACTATGGCTACACCTTC. This rearrangement joins TRBV5-1 to TRBJ1-2; tentative D call: TRBD1 (6 bases). The length of the CDR3 is 15 residues. V lost 0 bases and J 2 bases, leaving 11 bases between the germline ends. Germline-derived CDR1 and CDR2 are SGHRS and YFSETQ.

The V gene is TRBV27, the J gene TRBJ2-3; 10 bases are a match to TRBD1. Unmatched junction bases numbered 12, after V lost 5 bases and J lost 4 bases. This CDR3 spans 17 amino acids. Germline CDR1 reads MNHEY; CDR2 reads SMNVEV (reference sequence). In nucleotides, the CDR3 is TGTGCCAGCAGTACGATCCCCCGGGACAGGGGTGCAGATACGCAGTATTTT. This translates into CASSTIPRDRGADTQYF.

Turning to this clone: The junction departs from the called germline gene at one end, perhaps through a read error. The gene calls are TRBV9 and TRBJ1-1; tentatively, D is TRBD1 (6 bases). Germline V gives CDR1 SGDLS, CDR2 YYNGEE. This CDR3 is built from 15 residues. CDR3 residues: CASSVGGGVDTEAFF. The DNA for the CDR3 is TGTGCCAGCAGCGTAGGAGGGGGGGTTGACACCGAAGCTTTCTTT.

The chain carries TRBV10-3 and TRBJ2-1; 8 bases match TRBD1. Germline values: CDR1 ENHRY, CDR2 SYGVKD. The CDR3 extends over 13 amino acids. The J segment lost 4 bases and the V segment lost 7 bases, leaving 3 bases of the junction unmatched. Here the CDR3 reads CAITDRAYNEQFF. CDR3 nucleotide sequence: TGTGCCATCACGGACAGGGCGTACAATGAGCAGTTCTTC.

The chain is built from TRBV6-2 or TRBV6-3 and TRBJ1-2, with D hard to call. Germline V lookup: CDR1 MNHEY, CDR2 SVGEGT. The CDR3 extends over 13 amino acids. With 6 bases removed from V and 8 bases from J, the gap between germline ends came to 16 bases. DNA of the CDR3: TGTGCCAGCAGCCCCGATCGGGTCTTGGGCTACACCTTC. It specifies CASSPDRVLGYTF.

This clone occurred many times. The chain links TRBV7-9 to TRBJ1-6, with D maybe TRBD1 (5 bases). The CDR3 is 15 residues long. The ends were cut back, 5 bases at V and 6 bases at J, with 14 bases in the middle. Germline V gene data show CDR1 as SEHNR and CDR2 as FQNEAQ (reference sequence). CDR3 residues: CASSPAGIPNSPLHF. The CDR3 DNA reads TGTGCCAGCAGCCCTGCAGGGATACCTAATTCACCCCTCCACTTT.

J is TRBJ2-7 and V is TRBV18; tentatively, D is TRBD1 (5 bases). This CDR3 is 15 amino acids long. CDR1 is KGHSH and CDR2 is LQKENI in the germline V gene. V was shortened by 3 bases and J by 3 bases, with 15 bases between the two germline ends. In DNA, the CDR3 is TGTGCCAGCTCACCCCCGCAGGGCAAAGTCTACGAGCAGTACTTC. Translated: CASSPPQGKVYEQYF.

The rearrangement links TRBV6-5 to TRBJ2-2; the D gene is possibly TRBD2 (6 bases). The CDR3 consists of 11 residues. Deletions cut 10 bases from V and 5 bases from J, with 8 bases between. Germline V gene sequence: CDR1 MNHEY, CDR2 SVGAGI. The CDR3 region has the DNA TGTGCCACCGGAGGGACCGGGGAGCTGTTTTTT. Its protein product is CATGGTGELFF.

The DNA of the CDR3 is TGTGCCAGCAGTCCCCAGGGTCCCAGCGGCTACACCTTC. Protein sequence: CASSPQGPSGYTF. J is TRBJ1-2 and V is TRBV6-2 or TRBV6-3, with a tentative D call TRBD1 (5 bases). This CDR3 is 13 amino acids long. With 5 bases removed from V and 8 bases from J, the gap between germline ends came to 15 bases. Germline CDR1 is MNHEY and CDR2 is SVGEGT.

The rearrangement uses TRBV18 and TRBJ1-1; D perhaps matches TRBD1 (6 bases). The length of the CDR3 is 15 residues. Germline CDR1 and CDR2: KGHSH and LQKENI. The V and J ends lost 4 bases and 0 bases respectively, with 12 bases between them. The CDR3 DNA follows: TGTGCCAGCTCACTCGCTCAGGGGATGAACACTGAAGCTTTCTTT. Encoded protein: CASSLAQGMNTEAFF. The full variable domain, completed using reference TRBV18 and TRBJ1-1, is NAGVMQNPRHLVRRRGQEARLRCSPMKGHSHVYWYRQLPEEGLKFMVYLQKENIIDESGMPKERFSAEFPKEGPSILRIQQVVRGDSAAYFCASSLAQGMNTEAFFGQGTRLTVV.

This chain uses TRBV5-4 with TRBJ1-2; the D gene is possibly TRBD1 (6 bases). Per germline, CDR1 SGHNT and CDR2 YYREEE (reference sequence). This CDR3 spans 12 amino acids. Trimming removed 4 bases from V and 5 bases from J, with 9 bases in between. The CDR3, as DNA: TGTGCCAGCAGCATTCAGGGGTATGGCTACACCTTC. As protein: CASSIQGYGYTF.

The V call is TRBV5-6, the J call TRBJ1-2; the D gene is possibly TRBD1 (5 bases). Germline V gene lookup returns CDR1 SGHDT and CDR2 YYEEEE. The CDR3 covers 13 residues. Trimming took 4 bases from V and 1 from J, leaving 8 bases between them. CDR3 bases: TGTGCCAGCAGCCCGCAGGGTAACTATGGCTACACCTTC. It yields the protein CASSPQGNYGYTF.

V is TRBV7-2 and J is TRBJ2-1; 8 bases line up with TRBD1. Germline V gene sequence: CDR1 SGHTA, CDR2 FQGNSA. The J segment lost 9 bases and the V segment lost 2 bases, leaving 21 bases of the junction unmatched. This CDR3 spans 19 amino acids. This CDR3 reads CASSLPDREWAGFRSEQFF. Here the CDR3 DNA reads TGTGCCAGCAGCTTACCGGACAGGGAGTGGGCGGGCTTCCGGAGTGAGCAGTTCTTC.

V usage is TRBV10-1 and J usage is TRBJ2-7, with 8 positions matching TRBD2. V was clipped by 6 bases and J by 5 bases; unmatched bases: 12. This CDR3 spans 15 amino acids. Germline V gives CDR1 WNHNN, CDR2 SYGVQD (reference sequence). This chain's CDR3 is CASSPEAGGGHEQYF. DNA of the CDR3: TGCGCCAGCAGCCCCGAAGCGGGCGGGGGGCACGAGCAGTACTTC.

This clone was recorded only once. DNA for the CDR3: TGTGCCAGCAGCCCACGGCGGGGAGGCGCCGGGGAGCTGTTTTTT. This encodes CASSPRRGGAGELFF. The V call is TRBV7-9, the J call TRBJ2-2, with D possibly matching TRBD2 (6 bases). The germline V gene has CDR1 SEHNR and CDR2 FQNEAQ (reference sequence). V lost 5 bases and J 6 bases, leaving 16 bases between the germline ends. The CDR3 contains 15 residues.

The J gene is TRBJ2-5, the V gene TRBV7-2; 8 positions agree with TRBD2. Trimming removed 5 bases from V and 4 bases from J; junction bases left unmatched: 9. The germline CDR1 and CDR2 sequences are SGHTA and FQGNSA. CDR3 length equals 15 residues. In DNA, the CDR3 is TGTGCCAGCAGCCCCGGGGGGAGCGGGAGAGAGACCCAGTACTTC. Residues: CASSPGGSGRETQYF.

V is TRBV30 and J is TRBJ2-3; a weak D match, TRBD2 (6 bases). CDR3 length equals 13 residues. V lost 3 bases and J 4 bases, leaving 11 bases between the germline ends. The germline V gene encodes CDR1 GTSNPN and CDR2 SVGIG (reference sequence). CDR3 nucleotide sequence: TGTGCCTGGAGCTGGGGGGAGGCAGATACGCAGTATTTT. Translating gives CAWSWGEADTQYF.

This chain connects TRBV18 to TRBJ2-1; 7 bases map to TRBD2. Germline V CDR1 and CDR2: KGHSH, LQKENI. The CDR3 runs 14 residues. V lost 5 bases and J lost 9; bases outside the gene matches: 10. The CDR3 nucleotides are TGTGCCAGCTCAGGGGCTAGCGGCATAGGTGAGCAGTTCTTC. Protein sequence: CASSGASGIGEQFF.

A few counts support this clone. The V call is TRBV30, the J call TRBJ1-2, with D tentatively TRBD1 (6 bases). V dropped 5 bases and J dropped 6 bases, with 25 bases sitting between them. Germline V CDR1 and CDR2: GTSNPN, SVGIG (reference sequence). The CDR3 consists of 16 residues. The CDR3 loop is CAWRSTAGAFRDGYTF. In nucleotides, the CDR3 is TGTGCCTGGCGCAGTACAGCAGGGGCTTTTAGGGATGGCTACACCTTC.